This is a list of T cell receptor beta chains from one sample in a study of PD-1 blockade in classical Hodgkin lymphoma. TCRdb's table, derived via immunoSEQ multiplex PCR, lists solely in-frame clones and lacks some. Of approximately 150,000 clones listed, 78% are singletons. Material: peripheral blood mononuclear cells (PBMCs), obtained before the second cycle of nivolumab. The receptor set was obtained from a human donor with classical Hodgkin lymphoma. Each CDR3 is given with its conserved first and last residue. Each record gives: D gene, V gene, J gene, CDR3 protein. The D gene is left open where the match is weak.

>.|TRBV29-1|TRBJ1-1
CSVHSSPAQTEAFF
>.|TRBV18|TRBJ2-5
CASSPPTSETQYF
>TRBD1|TRBV7-6|TRBJ1-4
CASSLDRPPAKLFF
>.|TRBV5-8|TRBJ1-2
CASSLGVRDGAHGYTF
>TRBD2|TRBV4-1|TRBJ2-2
CASTVHLAGVWNTGELFF
>.|TRBV6-5|TRBJ1-2
CASSGPITGFYGYTF
>.|TRBV20-1|TRBJ2-7
CSAREGHEQYF
>.|TRBV6-5|TRBJ1-1
CASSYKEDTEAFF
>.|TRBV5-1|TRBJ2-5
CASSFWDQETQYF
>.|TRBV18|TRBJ2-1
CASSEGLGNEQFF
>.|TRBV7-7|TRBJ2-5
CASSFGPRTETQYF
>.|TRBV27|TRBJ1-6
CASSSSGPYNSPLHF
>.|TRBV4-3|TRBJ2-7
CASSQGTPYEQYF
>TRBD1|TRBV18|TRBJ1-6
CASSQAGQGRNSPLHF
>TRBD1|TRBV6-1|TRBJ1-4
CASSEAGGQGREKLFF
>.|TRBV2|TRBJ2-7
CASSVSAIYEQYF
>.|TRBV6-5|TRBJ1-5
CASSYSAGNQPQHF
>TRBD2|TRBV28|TRBJ2-2
CASSTPRGAGELFF
>.|TRBV18|TRBJ1-1
CASSPGGLVDTEAFF
>.|TRBV10-3|TRBJ2-2
CAIPRGGTGELFF
>.|TRBV9|TRBJ1-4
CASSVGGDEKLFF
>.|TRBV6-7|TRBJ2-7
CASSYSKIGTPLYEQYF
>TRBD2|TRBV5-4|TRBJ2-5
CASRRGGAEETQYF
>TRBD2|TRBV6-5|TRBJ2-1
CASSSGLAGVREQFF
>TRBD2|TRBV7-9|TRBJ2-2
CASSVGLANTGELFF
>TRBD1|TRBV7-9|TRBJ1-1
CASSLAPGQGAGNTEAFF
>.|TRBV9|TRBJ2-2
CASNQPRGTANTGELFF
>TRBD1|TRBV27|TRBJ1-2
CASIPPRDRNNYGYTF
>.|TRBV5-1|TRBJ2-5
CASSQRVETQYF
>.|TRBV6-5|TRBJ1-1
CASSYVLNTEAFF
>TRBD1|TRBV5-5|TRBJ2-7
CASSWTGSYEQYF
>.|TRBV18|TRBJ2-5
CASSPLWGTLQETQYF
>.|TRBV28|TRBJ1-1
CASKWGRDTEAFF
>.|TRBV28|TRBJ1-3
CASSSSVPGNTIYF
>TRBD1|TRBV7-3|TRBJ2-7
CASSLDRTGSHEQYF
>TRBD2|TRBV28|TRBJ2-3
CASSFWTSGTDTQYF
>TRBD1|TRBV11-2|TRBJ1-4
CASSLAGQRSEKLFF
>.|TRBV6-6|TRBJ1-1
CACWTGENTEAFF
>.|TRBV5-6|TRBJ1-1
CASSLVGDTEAFF
>.|TRBV6-5|TRBJ1-5
CASSDGWGQDQPQHF
>.|TRBV6-5|TRBJ2-7
CASSYSGAGEQYF
>TRBD2|TRBV11-2|TRBJ2-1
CASSLVPGLHYNEQFF
>.|TRBV7-2|TRBJ2-7
CASSRDPPYEQYF
>.|TRBV19|TRBJ1-1
CASSRGNTEAFF
>.|TRBV7-6|TRBJ2-1
CASSLYRRTRVESYNEQFF
>.|TRBV10-1|TRBJ1-4
CASRRQAVEKLFF
>.|TRBV6-6|TRBJ1-2
CASSSLREGYGYTF
>.|TRBV7-9|TRBJ2-3
CASTGPSTDTQYF